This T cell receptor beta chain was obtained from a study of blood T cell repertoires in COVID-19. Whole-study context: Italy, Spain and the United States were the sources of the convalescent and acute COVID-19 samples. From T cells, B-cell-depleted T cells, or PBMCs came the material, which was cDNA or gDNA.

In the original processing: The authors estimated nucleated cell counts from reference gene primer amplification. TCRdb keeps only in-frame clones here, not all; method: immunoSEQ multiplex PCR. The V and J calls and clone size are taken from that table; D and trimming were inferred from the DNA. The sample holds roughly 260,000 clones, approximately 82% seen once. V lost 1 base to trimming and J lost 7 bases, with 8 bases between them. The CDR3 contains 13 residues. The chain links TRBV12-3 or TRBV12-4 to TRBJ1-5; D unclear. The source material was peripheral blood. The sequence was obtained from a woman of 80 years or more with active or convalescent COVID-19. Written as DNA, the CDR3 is TGTGCCAGCAGTTTAGAGGCCAGGCAGCCCCAGCATTTT. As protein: CASSLEARQPQHF.